A single sample is the source of the 28 T cell receptor beta chains below, sequenced in a study of T cell responses to AZD1222 COVID-19 vaccine. Profiling relied on immunoSEQ multiplex PCR, and the TCRdb table lists in-frame clones only, not all of them. The sample lists nearly 95,000 clones, around 91% occurring once. The sequenced sample was peripheral blood, obtained 28 days after the second AZD1222 dose. These receptors were collected from an adult who received the AZD1222 COVID-19 vaccine.

This rearrangement joins TRBV6-5 to TRBJ2-1, with 7 bases identical to TRBD2. The V gene's germline CDR1 is MNHEY and CDR2 SVGAGI. V lost 7 bases to trimming and J lost 0 bases; unmatched junction nucleotides: 6. This CDR3 is built from 15 residues. The CDR3 DNA is TGTGCCAGCACCCCTTGGGGGGGCTCCTACAATGAGCAGTTCTTC. It yields the protein CASTPWGGSYNEQFF.

The chain uses TRBV27 and TRBJ2-1, with D hard to call. V lost 2 bases and J 12 bases, leaving 14 bases between the germline ends. The CDR3 extends over 13 amino acids. CDR1 MNHEY and CDR2 SMNVEV come from the germline V gene (reference sequence). This CDR3 reads CASSLGGRLGQFF. The CDR3, as DNA: TGTGCCAGCAGTTTAGGCGGACGTCTCGGGCAGTTCTTC.

The chain employs TRBV2 and TRBJ2-2; D is unresolved. Trimming left V 7 bases short and J 5 bases short, with 11 bases between. The CDR3 spans 13 residues. The V gene's germline CDR1 is SNHLY and CDR2 FYNNEI. CDR3 nucleotides: TGTGCCAGCATGATGGTCCTAACCGGGGAGCTGTTTTTT. Its protein product is CASMMVLTGELFF.

The chain combines TRBV27 with TRBJ1-2, with 10 positions matching TRBD1. The CDR3 is 16 amino acids. Germline V lookup: CDR1 MNHEY, CDR2 SMNVEV (reference sequence). J lost 0 bases, V lost 4 bases, and 5 bases had no gene match. CDR3 sequence reads: CASSSGQGRSNYGYTF. The CDR3 bases are TGTGCCAGCAGTTCGGGACAGGGGAGATCTAACTATGGCTACACCTTC.

V usage is TRBV5-1 and J usage is TRBJ1-2; D not resolved. CDR3 size: 14 residues. V lost 1 base, J lost 8 bases, and 15 bases lay in between. CDR1 and CDR2 (germline): SGHRS, YFSETQ. CDR3 sequence reads: CASSLKAASVGYTF. The CDR3 DNA follows: TGCGCCAGCAGCTTGAAGGCGGCCTCTGTCGGCTACACCTTC.

The chain has TRBV6-5 and TRBJ2-1, with D possibly being TRBD1 or TRBD2 (6 bases each). The V end lost 0 bases, the J end lost 3 bases, and 12 bases lay between the germline ends. CDR3 size: 16 residues. CDR1 and CDR2 (germline): MNHEY, SVGAGI. In nucleotides, the CDR3 is TGTGCCAGCAGTTACTCCTCGGGGGCCCGCTACAATGAGCAGTTCTTC. Translated, it gives CASSYSSGARYNEQFF.

This chain uses TRBV7-2 with TRBJ2-7, with D perhaps given as TRBD1 or TRBD2 (5 bases each). V shed 5 bases and J shed 4 bases, with 24 bases lying between them. CDR3 length: 17 amino acids. Looked up from germline, CDR1 is SGHTA and CDR2 is FQGNSA. CDR3 region: CASSLKGPPRSGYEQYF. The DNA of the CDR3 is TGTGCCAGCAGCCTCAAGGGACCACCCCGGTCGGGGTACGAGCAGTACTTC.

The chain links TRBV10-2 to TRBJ2-3; 7 nucleotides align to TRBD1. The CDR3 spans 13 residues. Germline-derived CDR1 and CDR2 are WSHSY and SAAADI. J gave up 8 bases and V 8 bases, and 10 bases lay outside the gene matches. CDR3 loop: CASGRDSPGTQYF. The CDR3 DNA is TGCGCCAGCGGACGGGACAGCCCTGGTACGCAGTATTTT.

The chain uses TRBV5-4 and TRBJ2-5; TRBD1 might be the D (6 bases). The CDR3 totals 14 residues. Trimming pared 4 bases from V and 3 bases from J, leaving 13 bases between. Germline values: CDR1 SGHNT, CDR2 YYREEE (reference sequence). The CDR3 reads CASSLDSIKETQYF. CDR3 DNA: TGTGCCAGCAGCCTGGACAGTATTAAAGAGACCCAGTACTTC.

CDR3 nucleotides: TGCGCCAGCAGCCCGGAGGTGGCGGGAGTAACCGGGGAGCTGTTTTTT. It encodes CASSPEVAGVTGELFF. V and J are TRBV5-1 and TRBJ2-2, with TRBD2 matching 7 bases. Germline CDR1 and CDR2: SGHRS and YFSETQ. The junction had 11 bases not matched to a gene; V was cut back by 4 bases and J by 5 bases. CDR3 length equals 16 residues. Filled out from reference TRBV5-1 and TRBJ2-2, the complete variable domain reads KAGVTQTPRYLIKTRGQQVTLSCSPISGHRSVSWYQQTPGQGLQFLFEYFSETQRNKGNFPGRFSGRQFSNSRSEMNVSTLELGDSALYLCASSPEVAGVTGELFFGEGSRLTVL.

The chain has TRBV24-1 and TRBJ1-2, with a weak D call TRBD1 (6 bases). V was cut by 3 bases and J by 7 bases, with 20 bases left in between. Germline CDR1 is KGHDR and CDR2 is SFDVKD. The CDR3 has 16 residues. In nucleotides, the CDR3 is TGTGCCACCAGTGATCAAGGGACAAGCGAGGTCTCTGGCTACACCTTC. This translates into CATSDQGTSEVSGYTF.

The chain joins TRBV15 to TRBJ1-6, with D uncertain. The CDR3 runs 13 residues. Germline CDR1 reads LNHNV; CDR2 reads YYDKDF (reference sequence). Deletions cut 4 bases from V and 7 bases from J, with 8 bases between. The CDR3 sequence: CATSIARNSPLHF. CDR3 in DNA: TGTGCCACCAGCATAGCGAGGAATTCACCCCTCCACTTT.

V gene TRBV3-1 (or the pseudogene TRBV3-2) combines with J gene TRBJ1-2, with D possibly TRBD1 on 6 matching bases. From germline, CDR1 is LGHDT and CDR2 YNNKEL (reference sequence). Trimming cost V 1 base and J 8 bases, with 17 bases left between them. CDR3 length: 15 amino acids. The CDR3 protein is CASSQVSAGEGGYTF. CDR3 nucleotides: TGTGCCAGCAGCCAAGTCTCGGCAGGGGAAGGGGGCTACACCTTC.

The chain is built from TRBV25-1 and TRBJ1-4; TRBD1 might be the D (5 bases). V lost 7 bases and J 3 bases, leaving 15 bases between the germline ends. CDR3 length: 15 amino acids. CDR1 is MGHDK and CDR2 is SYGVNS in the germline V gene. CDR3 region: CASNPGGAPNEKLFF. The CDR3 DNA reads as TGTGCCAGCAATCCTGGTGGGGCTCCTAATGAAAAACTGTTTTTT.

This chain connects TRBV4-1 to TRBJ1-2, with D perhaps TRBD1 (5 bases). With 4 bases removed from V and 4 bases from J, the gap between germline ends came to 19 bases. The length of the CDR3 is 16 residues. The germline CDR1 and CDR2 sequences are MGHRA and YSYEKL. In DNA form, the CDR3 reads TGCGCCAGCAGCCCTAACCGGGGGGTAGAAACCTATGGCTACACCTTC. Its protein is CASSPNRGVETYGYTF.

The chain joins TRBV5-1 to TRBJ2-5; 7 positions match TRBD1. This CDR3 spans 14 amino acids. V trimming: 4 bases; J trimming: 3 bases; junction bases outside the gene matches: 6. The germline V gene has CDR1 SGHRS and CDR2 YFSETQ. This chain's CDR3 is CASSLAGTEETQYF. CDR3 coding DNA: TGCGCCAGCAGCCTAGCCGGGACAGAAGAGACCCAGTACTTC. The full variable domain, rest sourced from reference TRBV5-1 and TRBJ2-5, is KAGVTQTPRYLIKTRGQQVTLSCSPISGHRSVSWYQQTPGQGLQFLFEYFSETQRNKGNFPGRFSGRQFSNSRSEMNVSTLELGDSALYLCASSLAGTEETQYFGPGTRLLVL.

The gene calls are TRBV27 and TRBJ1-4, with unresolved D. The V end lost 8 bases, the J end lost 9 bases, and 10 bases lay between the germline ends. The length of the CDR3 is 11 residues. Germline-derived CDR1 and CDR2 are MNHEY and SMNVEV (reference sequence). For the CDR3, the DNA is TGTGCCAGCGACCTAAACAAAAAACTGTTTTTT. Translated: CASDLNKKLFF.

This clone was detected only once. This rearrangement joins TRBV5-1 to TRBJ1-4, with D unclear. Germline V gives CDR1 SGHRS, CDR2 YFSETQ. Trimming cost V 2 bases and J 3 bases, with 8 bases left between them. This CDR3 comprises 14 residues. This chain's CDR3 is CASSFLEPNEKLFF. CDR3 DNA sequence: TGCGCCAGCAGCTTTCTTGAGCCTAATGAAAAACTGTTTTTT.

The chain carries TRBV5-6 and TRBJ1-3; no firm D call. Looked up from germline, CDR1 is SGHDT and CDR2 is YYEEEE. The CDR3 length is 14 residues. The ends were cut back, 1 base at V and 6 bases at J, with 11 bases in the middle. CDR3 loop: CASSLRGWENTIYF. As DNA, the CDR3 is TGTGCCAGCAGCTTGCGGGGTTGGGAAAACACCATATATTTT.

J is TRBJ2-6 and V is TRBV6-2 or TRBV6-3; 7 nucleotides match TRBD2. The V gene end was trimmed by 6 bases and the J gene end by 3 bases; junction bases not matched to a gene: 5. CDR3 length: 15 residues. The germline V gene has CDR1 MNHEY and CDR2 SVGEGT. The CDR3 sequence is CASSHTGGGANVLTF. As DNA, the CDR3 is TGTGCCAGCAGCCACACGGGGGGTGGGGCCAACGTCCTGACTTTC.

The genes are TRBV11-2 and TRBJ2-3, with unresolved D. The CDR3 has 11 residues. Germline CDR1 is SGHAT and CDR2 is FQNNGV. The V end was cut by 5 bases, the J end by 1 base, with 1 base between. CDR3 nucleotide sequence: TGTGCCAGCAGCCGCACAGATACGCAGTATTTT. Translating it yields CASSRTDTQYF.

This rearrangement joins TRBV24-1 to TRBJ2-1; 10 positions agree with TRBD2. CDR3 length: 14 amino acids. V lost 4 bases and J lost 5; bases outside the gene matches: 1. The V gene's germline CDR1 is KGHDR and CDR2 SFDVKD. CDR3 nucleotides: TGTGCCACCAGTGAAGGGACTAGCGACAATGAGCAGTTCTTC. It encodes CATSEGTSDNEQFF.

The chain carries TRBV10-1 and TRBJ2-3, with a possible D match to TRBD2 (6 bases). This CDR3 contains 14 residues. The germline CDR1 and CDR2 sequences are WNHNN and SYGVQD (reference sequence). Between the trimmed V and J ends, which lost 3 bases and 3 bases, there was a span of 10 bases. CDR3 residues: CASSDGSGTDTQYF. CDR3 coding DNA: TGCGCCAGCAGTGACGGGAGTGGAACAGATACGCAGTATTTT.

The rearrangement uses TRBV5-1 and TRBJ1-6; D gene unclear. V was clipped by 4 bases and J by 5 bases, with 13 bases between them. The CDR3 is 15 amino acids. The germline CDR1 and CDR2 sequences are SGHRS and YFSETQ. The CDR3 loop reads CASSPTGNNNSPLHF. CDR3 in DNA: TGCGCCAGCAGCCCTACGGGGAATAATAATTCACCCCTCCACTTT.

CDR3 loop: CASSQDSRGRLYEQYF. The DNA of the CDR3 is TGCGCCAGCAGCCAAGATTCTAGGGGTAGGTTATACGAGCAGTACTTC. This chain uses TRBV4-3 with TRBJ2-7; D is perhaps TRBD1 (5 bases). Trimming cost V 0 bases and J 4 bases, with 16 bases left between them. CDR3 length equals 16 residues. Looked up from germline, CDR1 is LGHNA and CDR2 is YSLEER.

This clone showed up just once. The genes are TRBV6-5 and TRBJ2-7; a weak D match, TRBD2 (5 bases). The CDR3 has 16 residues. V was cut by 3 bases and J by 4 bases, with 19 bases left in between. CDR1 and CDR2 (germline): MNHEY, SVGAGI. The CDR3: CASSYTKLVPLYEQYF. DNA for the CDR3: TGTGCCAGCAGTTATACAAAACTAGTCCCCCTTTACGAGCAGTACTTC.

J is TRBJ1-1 and V is TRBV10-3; D uncertain. The CDR3 covers 12 residues. V was shortened by 10 bases and J by 1 base, with 10 bases between the two germline ends. Germline-derived CDR1 and CDR2 are ENHRY and SYGVKD. The CDR3 nucleotides are TGTGCCAGCAGGCTGGGGAACACTGAAGCTTTCTTT. It is translated as CASRLGNTEAFF.

The rearrangement joins TRBV27 to TRBJ2-7; no definite D call. Germline V gives CDR1 MNHEY, CDR2 SMNVEV (reference sequence). The CDR3 is 12 amino acids. V lost 5 bases to trimming and J lost 5 bases, with 10 bases between them. CDR3 sequence (DNA): TGTGCCAGCAGTCGCCTCGGACACGAGCAGTACTTC. Its protein is CASSRLGHEQYF.